The sequence of this T cell receptor beta chain was determined in a study of CD8 T cells in ankylosing spondylitis. Note on this clonotype: Its antigen is not known.

Quantitative 5'-RACE with molecular barcodes generated TCR beta libraries. TCRdb reprocessed the 5' RACE reads via MiXCR and lists one record per CDR3 protein. The table records 500,000 to 550,000 distinct CDR3 sequences, over 9.5% of them present only once. The study's findings and limits: In ankylosing spondylitis blood, a motif of eight highly homologous TCR beta variants appeared characteristic.

Input material: blood, either unsorted or a sorted T cell fraction (not recorded which). The source of this sequence is a male donor with ankylosing spondylitis.

The CDR3 region has the DNA TGCGCCAGCAGCCCCCAGGGCGGGGACTACGAGCAGTACGTC. Translated, it gives CASSPQGGDYEQYV. The rearrangement links TRBV5-1 to TRBJ2-7, with D possibly TRBD2 on 6 matching bases. V dropped 4 bases and J dropped 3 bases, with 14 bases sitting between them. The CDR3 has 14 amino acids. The germline CDR1 and CDR2 sequences are SGHRS and YFSETQ.